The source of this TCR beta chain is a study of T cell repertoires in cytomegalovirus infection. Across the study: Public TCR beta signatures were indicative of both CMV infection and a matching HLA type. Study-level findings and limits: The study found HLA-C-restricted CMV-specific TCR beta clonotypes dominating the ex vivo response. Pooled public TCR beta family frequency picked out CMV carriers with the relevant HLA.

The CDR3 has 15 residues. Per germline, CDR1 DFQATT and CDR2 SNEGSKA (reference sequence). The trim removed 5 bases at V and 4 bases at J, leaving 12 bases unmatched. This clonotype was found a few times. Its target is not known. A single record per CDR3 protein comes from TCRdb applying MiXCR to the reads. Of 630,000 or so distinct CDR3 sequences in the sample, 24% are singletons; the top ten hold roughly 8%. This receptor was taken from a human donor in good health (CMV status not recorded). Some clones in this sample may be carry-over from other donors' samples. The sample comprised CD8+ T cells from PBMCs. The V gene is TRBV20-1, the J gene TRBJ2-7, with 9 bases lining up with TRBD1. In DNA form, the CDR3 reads TGCAGTGCTCCTTCTGGGATGGACAGGGGTTACGAGCAGTACGTC. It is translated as CSAPSGMDRGYEQYV.